This TCR beta chain appears in the sequencing data of a study of shared clonotypes between healthy human individuals. Libraries were prepared by immunoSEQ multiplex PCR; TCRdb keeps only in-frame clonotypes and omits some of them. Among hundreds of thousands of clones listed, around 92% were seen once. Turning to this clone: Its antigen is as yet unknown.

CD8 cells classed as naive were CD45RO-negative and positively selected for CCR7, excluding terminally differentiated effector memory CD45RA+ cells. Nashville, Tennessee was home to all donors, each a Caucasian adult. Study-wide results and limits: Lower generation probabilities were found for non-shared clonotypes than for those shared by all four donors. Sample collection involved blood only; tissue repertoires are likely different. What limited the represented genetic and exposure-history diversity was the small number of donors.

The CDR3 runs to 13 residues. Germline V gene sequence: CDR1 SGHNT, CDR2 YENEEA. Trimming stripped 4 bases from V and 1 base from J, with 7 bases between. The receptor was isolated from a man aged 30-40 years in good health. The chain combines TRBV11-3 with TRBJ1-1; D gene uncertain. The sample comprised naive CD8+ T cells sorted from blood. The CDR3 region has the DNA TGTGCCAGCAGCTCAAGGCGGAACACTGAAGCTTTCTTT. Its translation: CASSSRRNTEAFF.